Listed below are T cell receptor beta chains from one sample, sequenced in a study of blood T cell repertoires in COVID-19. Here immunoSEQ multiplex PCR was the method, and the copy in TCRdb shows in-frame clones only, minus some. The data hold some 340,000 clones, with around 86% observed a single time. The sequenced sample consisted of PBMCs or T cells enriched from blood (not recorded which). The receptors stem from a woman between 45 and 60 years old who had recovered from COVID-19. The CDR3 runs from the conserved cysteine through the conserved F or W. Fields, in order: V gene, D gene, J gene, CDR3 protein. The D gene is left open where the match is weak.

TRBV3-1/TRBV3-2,NA,TRBJ2-2,CASSRARASGELFF
TRBV19,TRBD1,TRBJ1-2,CASRIGQGNYGYTF
TRBV12-3/TRBV12-4,NA,TRBJ1-1,CASRTDRYTEAFF
TRBV11-3,NA,TRBJ2-7,CASSPGRLGPYEQYF
TRBV30,NA,TRBJ1-2,CAWASGETYGYTF
TRBV7-9,NA,TRBJ1-1,CASSREILEAFF
TRBV9,NA,TRBJ1-1,CASSVGPLLNTEAFF
TRBV19,NA,TRBJ1-5,CASSGPATGLSNQPQHF
TRBV2,TRBD1,TRBJ1-5,CASSGGTGRQPQHF
TRBV27,TRBD1,TRBJ1-2,CASTPGTGGLYGYTF
TRBV6-5,TRBD1,TRBJ1-4,CASRFQGADEKLFF
TRBV27,NA,TRBJ2-2,CASSTRVAGELFF
TRBV19,NA,TRBJ2-7,CASTERGGWEQYF
TRBV4-1,NA,TRBJ1-1,CASSQTFGYLNTEAFF
TRBV19,NA,TRBJ1-2,CASSIWGQSYGYTF
TRBV30,NA,TRBJ1-4,CAWSVGGLDEKLFF
TRBV19,NA,TRBJ2-7,CASSTGELTYEQYF